The present entry profiles one T cell receptor beta chain with its context. What it binds is unknown. The data derive from a study of siplizumab effects on memory and regulatory T cells. Study findings and constraints: It seemed that naive T cells were more diverse than memory cells and were major contributors to the alloresponse. Confirmation that proliferating Tregs from siplizumab cultures had suppressive function was not obtained.

Clones were read by immunoSEQ multiplex PCR, and TCRdb kept only the in-frame ones, dropping some. The table lists around 100,000 clones, 85% to 95% of them singletons, with approximately 0.31% in the top ten. The specimen sequenced was non-Treg CD4+ T cells sorted from blood. The source is a human donor in good health.

The CDR3 sequence: CASSDRPGTPSYNEQFF. DNA for the CDR3: TGTGCCAGCAGCGACCGGCCCGGGACTCCTTCCTACAATGAGCAGTTCTTC. The V call is TRBV9, the J call TRBJ2-1; TRBD2 is a possible D gene (6 bases). Germline V gene data show CDR1 as SGDLS and CDR2 as YYNGEE. Trimming removed 3 bases at V and 1 base at J, with 17 bases between. This CDR3 has 17 residues.